Shown below are 27 T cell receptor beta chains from a single sample sequenced in a study of response to subunit inactivated influenza vaccine listed by TCRdb under 2018. The protocol used for the library was RT-PCR. The listed sequencing device is Illumina HiSeq 2500. Starting from the raw public reads, TCRdb applied fastp trimming at Q25, assembled clones with MiXCR and retained in-frame beta chains. Each CDR3 protein gets just one entry, which takes the most common genes and DNA from the rows behind it. For this sample the table gives around 480,000 distinct CDR3 sequences, of which approximately 15% were detected only once. The ten largest clones take up 3% of the sample. The input for sequencing was CD4+ T cells sorted from PBMCs, taken less than 30 months after vaccination. The receptors derive from a man aged 50 to 69 who received an inactivated influenza vaccine. Donor details come from another sample of the same person, matched by shared clones.

This clonotype was found a few times. This sequence joins TRBV7-2 and TRBJ2-7; 7 nucleotides agree with TRBD1. Trimming at V came to 5 bases and at J to 0 bases, leaving 7 bases not matched to a gene. Looked up from germline, CDR1 is SGHTA and CDR2 is FQGNSA. This CDR3 has 15 amino acids. In nucleotides, the CDR3 is TGTGCCAGCAGCGTTACCGGGACAGCCTCCTACGAGCAGTACTTC. This translates into CASSVTGTASYEQYF. Looking up the rest from reference TRBV7-2 and TRBJ2-7 gives the full variable domain: GAGVSQSPSNKVTEKGKDVELRCDPISGHTALYWYRQSLGQGLEFLIYFQGNSAPDKSGLPSDRFSAERTGGSVSTLTIQRTQQEDSAVYLCASSVTGTASYEQYFGPGTRLTVT.

Only a few counts were recorded for this clonotype. The gene calls are TRBV3-1 and TRBJ2-5; D remains unclear. V lost 0 bases and J 7 bases, leaving 12 bases between the germline ends. CDR1 is LGHDT and CDR2 is YNNKEL in the germline V gene (reference sequence). The CDR3 has 14 residues. The CDR3 nucleotides read TGTGCCAGCAGCCAAGATGGACCGACCGGGACCCAGTACTTC. Encoded protein: CASSQDGPTGTQYF.

The rearrangement links TRBV6-5 to TRBJ2-5; D may correspond to TRBD1 or TRBD2 (7 bases each). CDR3 length equals 16 residues. From germline, CDR1 is MNHEY and CDR2 SVGAGI. Trimming shortened V by 2 bases and J by 4 bases, and 17 bases separated the two germline ends. CDR3 sequence (DNA): TGTGCCAGCAGTTACGAATTCTTCAGGGGGGGAGAGACCCAGTACTTC. Translation gives CASSYEFFRGGETQYF.

This clonotype showed up just a few times. The chain uses TRBV10-3 and TRBJ1-2, with 10 bases aligning to TRBD1. This CDR3 has 15 amino acids. The germline CDR1 and CDR2 sequences are ENHRY and SYGVKD. J gave up 2 bases and V 2 bases, and 2 bases lay outside the gene matches. The CDR3 DNA reads TGTGCCATCAGTGAGGGGGGACAGGGGAACTATGGCTACACCTTC. This sequence encodes CAISEGGQGNYGYTF.

This clonotype appeared many times. The chain's CDR3 is CAISEGQGRVNTEAFF. The CDR3 DNA is TGTGCCATCAGTGAAGGACAGGGAAGGGTGAACACTGAAGCTTTCTTT. The gene calls are TRBV10-3 and TRBJ1-1; 8 nucleotides match TRBD1. With V trimmed by 3 bases and J by 0 bases, 6 bases remained unmatched. Germline V lookup: CDR1 ENHRY, CDR2 SYGVKD. The CDR3 contains 16 residues.

Here the CDR3 reads CASSETGGVYGYTF. CDR3 coding DNA: TGTGCCAGCAGTGAGACAGGGGGCGTCTATGGCTACACCTTC. This chain uses TRBV6-1 with TRBJ1-2, with 10 bases aligning to TRBD1. With 3 bases clipped from V and 4 bases from J, the junction kept 2 bases outside the gene matches. Germline CDR1 reads MNHNS; CDR2 reads SASEGT. CDR3 length: 14 amino acids.

The V and J genes are TRBV7-9 and TRBJ2-3; 9 bases fit TRBD2. This CDR3 region has 15 residues. The ends lost 5 bases at V and 3 bases at J; junction bases unmatched: 6. Germline assignment: CDR1 SEHNR and CDR2 FQNEAQ (reference sequence). As DNA, the CDR3 is TGTGCCAGCAGCCCCCAGCGGGGGGCAACAGATACGCAGTATTTT. Its translation: CASSPQRGATDTQYF.

This chain connects TRBV20-1 to TRBJ2-1, with 8 bases lining up with TRBD2. V shed 0 bases, J shed 9 bases, and the junction held 7 bases outside the gene matches. CDR1 and CDR2 (germline): DFQATT, SNEGSKA (reference sequence). The CDR3 is 14 residues long. This CDR3 is CSARDPGGPGEQFF. CDR3 sequence (DNA): TGCAGTGCTAGAGATCCGGGAGGGCCGGGTGAGCAGTTCTTC.

This clonotype was counted a few times. The gene calls are TRBV7-9 and TRBJ2-5; 10 positions match TRBD1. From germline, CDR1 is SEHNR and CDR2 FQNEAQ (reference sequence). Trimming took 1 base from V and 5 from J; bases not matched to a gene: 4. This CDR3 region has 15 residues. This chain's CDR3 is CASSLGDRGFETQYF. CDR3 in DNA: TGTGCCAGCAGCTTAGGGGACAGGGGTTTCGAGACCCAGTACTTC.

This chain links TRBV6-5 with TRBJ1-5; D is ambiguous. Trimming left V 2 bases short and J 0 bases short, with 11 bases between. CDR1 is MNHEY and CDR2 is SVGAGI in the germline V gene. The CDR3 has 16 amino acids. CDR3: CASSYPPQNSNQPQHF. The CDR3 DNA is TGTGCCAGCAGTTACCCCCCGCAGAATAGCAATCAGCCCCAGCATTTT.

V and J are TRBV7-2 and TRBJ2-3, with a possible D match to TRBD2 (5 bases). The germline CDR1 and CDR2 sequences are SGHTA and FQGNSA. V lost 8 bases and J 0 bases, leaving 15 bases between the germline ends. This CDR3 has 15 residues. Here the CDR3 reads CASSVIRGSTDTQYF. In nucleotides, the CDR3 is TGTGCCAGCTCAGTGATACGGGGTAGCACAGATACGCAGTATTTT. Complete variable domain (other parts from reference TRBV7-2 and TRBJ2-3): GAGVSQSPSNKVTEKGKDVELRCDPISGHTALYWYRQSLGQGLEFLIYFQGNSAPDKSGLPSDRFSAERTGGSVSTLTIQRTQQEDSAVYLCASSVIRGSTDTQYFGPGTRLTVL.

This clonotype was observed at least ten times. J is TRBJ1-6 and V is TRBV10-3; no clear D. The CDR3 spans 13 residues. Trimming cost V 7 bases and J 6 bases, with 10 bases left between them. Looked up from germline, CDR1 is ENHRY and CDR2 is SYGVKD. CDR3 coding DNA: TGTGCCATCACCAGACAAGTTAATTCACCCCTCCACTTT. Translating it yields CAITRQVNSPLHF.

The V call is TRBV7-8, the J call TRBJ1-5; no definite D call. The CDR3 consists of 14 residues. Deletions cut 3 bases from V and 5 bases from J, with 11 bases between. CDR1 SGHVS and CDR2 FQNEAQ come from the germline V gene. The CDR3 reads CASSFRTGDQPQHF. The CDR3 coding sequence is TGTGCCAGCAGCTTTCGAACGGGCGATCAGCCCCAGCATTTT.

This clonotype was counted between two and nine times. This chain uses TRBV5-1 with TRBJ2-3, with a weak D call TRBD2 (7 bases). From germline, CDR1 is SGHRS and CDR2 YFSETQ. The V end lost 0 bases, the J end lost 0 bases, and 11 bases lay between the germline ends. The CDR3 spans 16 residues. The CDR3 loop is CASSLEGGSSTDTQYF. The CDR3 DNA reads as TGCGCCAGCAGCTTGGAGGGGGGGTCGAGCACAGATACGCAGTATTTT.

V is TRBV28 and J is TRBJ2-4; TRBD1 aligns across 7 bases. CDR1 is MDHEN, CDR2 SYDVKM, per germline. This CDR3 is 17 amino acids long. V trimming: 6 bases; J trimming: 2 bases; junction bases outside the gene matches: 13. In nucleotides, the CDR3 is TGTGCCAGCAGCCGACCGGGACAGCGTTTAACCAAAAACATTCAGTACTTC. This codes for CASSRPGQRLTKNIQYF.

The sample holds many counts of this clonotype. CDR3 sequence: CASSYSGRGRLYRTDTQYF. The DNA of the CDR3 is TGTGCCAGCAGTTACTCGGGCCGCGGGAGGCTCTACCGCACAGATACGCAGTATTTT. V gene TRBV6-2 or TRBV6-3 combines with J gene TRBJ2-3, with TRBD2 matching over 8 bases. The V gene's germline CDR1 is MNHEY and CDR2 SVGEGT. The CDR3 is made up of 19 amino acids. V trimming: 0 bases; J trimming: 1 base; junction bases outside the gene matches: 12.

This chain joins TRBV7-2 and TRBJ2-5; 8 bases align to TRBD1. The germline CDR1 and CDR2 sequences are SGHTA and FQGNSA. The CDR3 spans 15 residues. V lost 5 bases to trimming and J lost 4 bases; unmatched junction nucleotides: 9. The CDR3 region is CASSPTSGQGETQYF. The DNA of the CDR3 is TGTGCCAGCAGCCCCACTTCAGGACAGGGAGAGACCCAGTACTTC.

This clonotype was found a few times. This chain links TRBV20-1 with TRBJ2-1; tentative D call: TRBD2 (5 bases). Trimming shortened V by 1 base and J by 8 bases, and 15 bases separated the two germline ends. CDR1 DFQATT and CDR2 SNEGSKA come from the germline V gene (reference sequence). The length of the CDR3 is 14 residues. CDR3 bases: TGCAGTGCTAGAGCTCCGGCGGGCGGCGATGAGCAGTTCTTC. It encodes CSARAPAGGDEQFF.

This clonotype was found a few times. This chain links TRBV29-1 with TRBJ2-7; 12 bases match TRBD2. Germline V gene sequence: CDR1 SQVTM, CDR2 ANQGSEA. V shed 1 base, J shed 2 bases, and the junction held 3 bases outside the gene matches. The CDR3 runs 15 residues. The DNA for the CDR3 is TGCAGCGTTGAAGGGACTAGCGGGAACCCCTACGAGCAGTACTTC. Translation gives CSVEGTSGNPYEQYF.

The chain is built from TRBV20-1 and TRBJ1-5; 7 nucleotides align to TRBD1. CDR1 is DFQATT, CDR2 SNEGSKA, per germline (reference sequence). There are 17 residues in the CDR3. J was trimmed by 2 bases and V by 3 bases; bases with no gene match: 13. CDR3 in amino acids: CSASAGTGVGGNQPQHF. The CDR3 region has the DNA TGCAGTGCTAGCGCGGGAACAGGGGTAGGAGGCAATCAGCCCCAGCATTTT.

This clonotype showed up just a few times. The V and J genes are TRBV5-5 and TRBJ1-1, with 8 bases identical to TRBD1. The CDR3 runs to 15 residues. Germline-derived CDR1 and CDR2 are SGHKS and YYEKEE (reference sequence). The trim removed 4 bases at V and 1 base at J, leaving 6 bases unmatched. In nucleotides, the CDR3 is TGTGCCAGCAGCACGGCCGGGACAGGGAACACTGAAGCTTTCTTT. Protein: CASSTAGTGNTEAFF. The full variable domain, completed using reference TRBV5-5 and TRBJ1-1, is DAGVTQSPTHLIKTRGQQVTLRCSPISGHKSVSWYQQVLGQGPQFIFQYYEKEERGRGNFPDRFSARQFPNYSSELNVNALLLGDSALYLCASSTAGTGNTEAFFGQGTRLTVV.

This clonotype appeared many times. The chain employs TRBV12-3 or TRBV12-4 and TRBJ1-1, with a tentative D call TRBD1 (6 bases). V gave up 6 bases and J gave up 1 base, with 9 bases separating them. The CDR3 contains 13 residues. The CDR3 DNA is TGTGCCAGCAGGCCGACAGGGAACACTGAAGCTTTCTTT. It translates to CASRPTGNTEAFF.

This clonotype was observed a handful of times. The CDR3 nucleotides read TGTGCCAGCAGCCTTCCGGGACTAGCGGAGAGCACAGATACGCAGTATTTT. It translates to CASSLPGLAESTDTQYF. The J gene is TRBJ2-3, the V gene TRBV7-9; 11 positions match TRBD2. Germline CDR1 is SEHNR and CDR2 is FQNEAQ (reference sequence). This CDR3 contains 17 residues. V was clipped by 5 bases and J by 0 bases; unmatched bases: 7. Full variable domain (outside the CDR3, taken from reference TRBV7-9 and TRBJ2-3): DTGVSQNPRHKITKRGQNVTFRCDPISEHNRLYWYRQTLGQGPEFLTYFQNEAQLEKSRLLSDRFSAERPKGSFSTLEIQRTEQGDSAMYLCASSLPGLAESTDTQYFGPGTRLTVL.

Only a few counts were recorded for this clonotype. The chain carries TRBV5-5 and TRBJ2-2; 10 nucleotides line up with TRBD1. The CDR3 runs to 15 residues. With 4 bases clipped from V and 5 bases from J, the junction kept 5 bases outside the gene matches. Germline lookup yields CDR1 SGHKS and CDR2 YYEKEE (reference sequence). The CDR3 bases are TGTGCCAGCAGCCAGACGGGACAGGGGACCGGGGAGCTGTTTTTT. As protein: CASSQTGQGTGELFF.

This clonotype is labeled medium-sized. This chain joins TRBV7-2 and TRBJ2-1, with TRBD2 matching over 9 bases. Germline-derived CDR1 and CDR2 are SGHTA and FQGNSA. The J segment lost 8 bases and the V segment lost 5 bases, leaving 10 bases of the junction unmatched. The CDR3 covers 15 residues. The CDR3 is CASSRAGGMGYEQFF. The CDR3 coding sequence is TGTGCCAGCAGCCGAGCGGGAGGTATGGGATATGAGCAGTTCTTC.

In nucleotides, the CDR3 is TGTGCCACCACACTAAATTCAGGATACCAAGAGACCCAGTACTTC. This gives the protein CATTLNSGYQETQYF. The chain employs TRBV28 and TRBJ2-5; D ambiguous. The ends were cut back, 10 bases at V and 0 bases at J, with 18 bases in the middle. The CDR3 length is 15 residues. Germline V gene lookup returns CDR1 MDHEN and CDR2 SYDVKM.

V usage is TRBV9 and J usage is TRBJ1-2; tentatively, D is TRBD1 (5 bases). V lost 7 bases and J lost 9, with 16 bases in between. CDR3 size: 12 residues. Germline loops: CDR1 SGDLS, CDR2 YYNGEE. CDR3 DNA sequence: TGTGCCAGCCAATCCGACGGGGGACGCTACACCTTC. It yields the protein CASQSDGGRYTF.